The 12 T cell receptor beta chains below come from one sample, sequenced in a study of control samples from healthy donors and cancer patients. The protocol was immunoSEQ multiplex PCR, while the TCRdb copy is restricted to in-frame clones and leaves out a portion. The sample yields approximately 140,000 clones, roughly 90% seen once. The sequencing sample was made of blood. The receptors come from a young man in good health.

The chain employs TRBV11-2 and TRBJ2-3; 7 bases match TRBD1. The CDR3 runs to 18 residues. V lost 4 bases to trimming and J lost 3 bases; unmatched junction nucleotides: 16. Germline CDR1 and CDR2: SGHAT and FQNNGV. The CDR3 DNA sequence: TGTGCCAGCAGCTCGGAGTTCCAAATGACAGGGCTAACAGATACGCAGTATTTT. Its translation: CASSSEFQMTGLTDTQYF.

This sequence joins TRBV6-1 and TRBJ2-5; D gene uncertain. Trimming left V 1 base short and J 1 base short, with 7 bases between. There are 14 residues in the CDR3. Germline CDR1 reads MNHNS; CDR2 reads SASEGT. The CDR3 region has the DNA TGTGCCAGCAGTGAAGTAAACAGCCAAGAGACCCAGTACTTC. This sequence encodes CASSEVNSQETQYF.

This rearrangement joins TRBV11-3 to TRBJ1-4; 9 positions agree with TRBD1. This CDR3 region has 16 residues. Germline V gene sequence: CDR1 SGHNT, CDR2 YENEEA. After removal of 5 bases from V and 6 bases from J, the junction contained 10 bases not matched to a gene. The CDR3: CASSNPGQGFYEKLFF. CDR3 DNA: TGTGCCAGCAGCAACCCGGGACAGGGATTTTATGAAAAACTGTTTTTT.

This sequence joins TRBV7-9 and TRBJ1-6; D is undetermined. Germline V gene lookup returns CDR1 SEHNR and CDR2 FQNEAQ (reference sequence). This CDR3 has 13 residues. V was shortened by 3 bases and J by 8 bases, with 8 bases between the two germline ends. The CDR3 nucleotides read TGTGCCAGCAGCTTTGAGTTGTATTCACCCCTCCACTTT. Protein product: CASSFELYSPLHF.

The chain couples TRBV7-6 to TRBJ2-3, with 14 bases fitting TRBD2. The CDR3 runs 16 residues. Trimming removed 5 bases from V and 3 bases from J; junction bases left unmatched: 4. Looked up from germline, CDR1 is SGHVS and CDR2 is FNYEAQ. Here the CDR3 reads CASSPRTSGRTDTQYF. For the CDR3, the DNA is TGTGCCAGCAGCCCCCGGACTAGCGGGAGGACAGATACGCAGTATTTT.

The CDR3 sequence: CASTATPGNTIYF. CDR3 coding DNA: TGTGCCAGCACGGCGACGCCTGGAAACACCATATATTTT. The chain recombines TRBV28 with TRBJ1-3; D uncertain. Germline CDR1 and CDR2: MDHEN and SYDVKM. Trimming removed 7 bases at V and 2 bases at J, with 9 bases between. The CDR3 is made up of 13 amino acids.

The DNA for the CDR3 is TGTGCCAGCTCACTCCGTCAGGGGACAACTAATGAAAAACTGTTTTTT. This gives the protein CASSLRQGTTNEKLFF. This chain links TRBV18 with TRBJ1-4; D is perhaps TRBD1 (6 bases). Between the trimmed V and J ends, which lost 4 bases and 0 bases, there was a span of 12 bases. Germline V lookup: CDR1 KGHSH, CDR2 LQKENI. The CDR3 is 16 amino acids.

This clone was picked up a small number of times. V is TRBV11-2 and J is TRBJ1-2, with D possibly TRBD1 on 5 matching bases. The CDR3 spans 14 residues. From germline, CDR1 is SGHAT and CDR2 FQNNGV. V was cut by 1 base and J by 4 bases, with 10 bases left in between. The CDR3 region is CASSLGFGAYGYTF. The CDR3 DNA follows: TGTGCCAGCAGCTTAGGGTTCGGGGCCTATGGCTACACCTTC. Together with reference TRBV11-2 and TRBJ1-2, the CDR3 gives the full variable domain: EAGVAQSPRYKIIEKRQSVAFWCNPISGHATLYWYQQILGQGPKLLIQFQNNGVVDDSQLPKDRFSAERLKGVDSTLKIQPAKLEDSAVYLCASSLGFGAYGYTFGSGTRLTVV.

The table lists this clone with a few counts. The chain recombines TRBV9 with TRBJ1-1; D is ambiguous. This CDR3 has 15 amino acids. Trimming pared 3 bases from V and 1 base from J, leaving 13 bases between. CDR1 is SGDLS, CDR2 YYNGEE, per germline. CDR3 sequence reads: CASSAHILPNTEAFF. In DNA form, the CDR3 reads TGTGCCAGCAGCGCCCACATCCTGCCGAACACTGAAGCTTTCTTT.

CDR3 sequence: CASSFLDGRAGETQYF. In DNA form, the CDR3 reads TGTGCCAGCAGTTTCCTAGACGGGAGGGCCGGGGAGACCCAGTACTTC. The gene calls are TRBV28 and TRBJ2-5; 8 bases fit TRBD2. The germline V gene has CDR1 MDHEN and CDR2 SYDVKM. Germline trimming cut 3 bases from V and 5 bases from J; bases unmatched to any gene: 11. The CDR3 is 16 amino acids.

V and J are TRBV7-9 and TRBJ2-1, with D hard to call. This CDR3 comprises 12 residues. Germline CDR1 is SEHNR and CDR2 is FQNEAQ (reference sequence). The V end was cut by 5 bases, the J end by 7 bases, with 9 bases between. The CDR3 loop reads CASSPDRNEQFF. In nucleotides, the CDR3 is TGTGCCAGCAGCCCTGACCGGAATGAGCAGTTCTTC.

The chain combines TRBV19 with TRBJ1-6; D is possibly TRBD1 (6 bases). In germline, CDR1 is LNHDA, CDR2 SQIVND (reference sequence). The CDR3 extends over 15 amino acids. V was pared by 10 bases and J by 0 bases, with 13 bases between. The CDR3 bases are TGTGCCACAAGAGGGGGGAGCTCCTATAATTCACCCCTCCACTTT. It translates to CATRGGSSYNSPLHF.